The 29 T cell receptor beta chains in this list originate from one sample, sequenced in a study of response to subunit inactivated influenza vaccine. TCRdb reprocessed the RT-PCR reads with MiXCR, giving one entry per CDR3 protein. The sample lists about 530,000 distinct CDR3 sequences, 10% to 15% occurring once. The sequencing here drew on PBMCs from blood, taken around seven weeks after vaccination. These TCRs come from a man aged 45 to 65 who received an inactivated influenza vaccine.

This clonotype came up many times. The CDR3 bases are TGTGCCAGCAGTTCGCGACTAGCGGGGGGGCGTGTAGATACGCAGTATTTT. As protein: CASSSRLAGGRVDTQYF. The rearrangement uses TRBV12-3 or TRBV12-4 and TRBJ2-3; 14 bases fit TRBD2. The CDR3 consists of 17 residues. Trimming at V came to 4 bases and at J to 5 bases, leaving 8 bases not matched to a gene.

There are a few counts of this clonotype. The chain employs TRBV4-2 and TRBJ1-1, with TRBD1 matching 8 bases. Germline CDR1 is LGHNA and CDR2 is YNFKEQ. Unmatched junction bases numbered 4, after V lost 0 bases and J lost 4 bases. The CDR3 contains 15 residues. For the CDR3, the DNA is TGTGCCAGCAGCCAAGAACAGGGGGGCTTCACTGAAGCTTTCTTT. Its translation is CASSQEQGGFTEAFF.

This clonotype was detected only a few times. The V call is TRBV12-3 or TRBV12-4, the J call TRBJ1-2, with TRBD1 identical over 8 bases. Trimming cost V 6 bases and J 8 bases; bases outside gene matches: 14. This CDR3 region has 15 residues. CDR3 amino acids: CASSPGQGRARGYTF. The CDR3 DNA is TGTGCCAGCAGCCCTGGACAGGGACGGGCTCGGGGCTACACCTTC.

To note about this clonotype: A much larger clone differs by one base, so this may be a read error. The rearrangement joins TRBV4-3 to TRBJ1-4; 9 positions agree with TRBD1. V lost 0 bases, J lost 10 bases, and 12 bases stayed unmatched. CDR1 LGHNA and CDR2 YSLEER come from the germline V gene. This CDR3 comprises 17 residues. CDR3 nucleotide sequence: TGCGCCAGCAGCCAAGATCTGCCGGGACAGGGTTATGTAAAACTGTTTTTT. Translation gives CASSQDLPGQGYVKLFF.

The chain employs TRBV12-3 or TRBV12-4 and TRBJ2-2, with D possibly TRBD1 on 5 matching bases. The CDR3 is 15 residues long. V lost 4 bases and J 2 bases, leaving 11 bases between the germline ends. The chain's CDR3 is CASSSQVLNTGELFF. The CDR3 coding sequence is TGTGCCAGCAGTTCACAGGTTCTTAACACCGGGGAGCTGTTTTTT.

Only a few counts were recorded for this clonotype. The V call is TRBV7-2, the J call TRBJ2-7; 8 bases fit TRBD2. Germline V gene sequence: CDR1 SGHTA, CDR2 FQGNSA. The CDR3 is 14 amino acids. V was pared by 6 bases and J by 7 bases, with 11 bases of the junction left unmatched. The CDR3 DNA reads TGTGCCAGCAGTCGGGGGGGGCCAGAGAGGGAGCAGTACTTC. The encoded protein is CASSRGGPEREQYF.

This clonotype was detected only a few times. The chain couples TRBV27 to TRBJ2-5, with D perhaps assigned TRBD1 or TRBD2 (5 bases each). Germline V gene lookup returns CDR1 MNHEY and CDR2 SMNVEV (reference sequence). The CDR3 contains 13 residues. V lost 5 bases to trimming and J lost 9 bases, with 16 bases between them. The CDR3: CASSPIPGPPQYF. CDR3 sequence (DNA): TGTGCCAGCAGTCCAATTCCGGGACCCCCCCAGTACTTC.

This clonotype was picked up a small number of times. This chain links TRBV20-1 with TRBJ2-6, with D uncertain. Trimming pared 3 bases from V and 4 bases from J, leaving 4 bases between. The V gene's germline CDR1 is DFQATT and CDR2 SNEGSKA (reference sequence). There are 12 residues in the CDR3. CDR3 bases: TGCAGTGCTAGGGAGGGGGCCAACGTCCTGACTTTC. This encodes CSAREGANVLTF.

A remark on this clonotype: One base away lies a much larger clone, so this may be a sequencing read error. The chain joins TRBV12-3 or TRBV12-4 to TRBJ1-1; D perhaps matches TRBD1 (5 bases). The CDR3 is 13 amino acids. The ends were cut back, 6 bases at V and 0 bases at J, with 8 bases in the middle. CDR3 amino acids: CASRQVMNTEAFF. DNA for the CDR3: TGTGCCAGCAGACAGGTCATGAACACTGAAGCTTTCTTT.

The V call is TRBV6-2 or TRBV6-3, the J call TRBJ2-5; 7 nucleotides align to TRBD2. Germline CDR1 and CDR2: MNHEY and SVGEGT. CDR3 length: 14 amino acids. After removal of 2 bases from V and 1 base from J, the junction contained 1 base not matched to a gene. The CDR3 DNA follows: TGTGCCAGCAGTTACCGCGGGGGCCAAGAGACCCAGTACTTC. Protein: CASSYRGGQETQYF.

In its sample, this clonotype was seen a few times. V and J are TRBV2 and TRBJ1-6, with D possibly matching TRBD1 (6 bases). Germline CDR1 reads SNHLY; CDR2 reads FYNNEI. Trimming took off 8 bases at V and 0 bases at J, with 14 bases between the two ends. The CDR3 runs 16 residues. In DNA, the CDR3 is TGTGCCAGCTCCCGAGGGGGGGGCTCCTATAATTCACCCCTCCACTTT. It encodes CASSRGGGSYNSPLHF.

V usage is TRBV5-1 and J usage is TRBJ2-5, with D tentatively TRBD1 (6 bases). Germline values: CDR1 SGHRS, CDR2 YFSETQ. The CDR3 spans 14 residues. V lost 0 bases to trimming and J lost 6 bases, with 12 bases between them. CDR3 sequence reads: CASSLDQGKKTQYF. CDR3 nucleotide sequence: TGCGCCAGCAGCTTGGACCAGGGGAAAAAGACCCAGTACTTC.

The chain carries TRBV9 and TRBJ1-1; D ambiguous. Germline CDR1 reads SGDLS; CDR2 reads YYNGEE. The CDR3 is 14 residues long. V gave up 4 bases and J gave up 4 bases, with 14 bases separating them. This CDR3 is CASSPSLGSTEAFF. The CDR3 coding sequence is TGTGCCAGCAGCCCCTCCCTCGGGAGCACTGAAGCTTTCTTT.

This sequence joins TRBV29-1 and TRBJ1-4; TRBD1 matches at 9 bases. This CDR3 has 12 amino acids. Losses at the gene ends were 6 bases for V and 6 bases for J; bases not matched to a gene: 2. Germline loops: CDR1 SQVTM, CDR2 ANQGSEA. The CDR3, as DNA: TGCAGCGTGAGGACAGGGGATGAAAAACTGTTTTTT. Translating gives CSVRTGDEKLFF.

This clonotype appeared a few times. J is TRBJ2-3 and V is TRBV20-1; 14 bases align to TRBD2. V lost 2 bases, J lost 6 bases, and 4 bases stayed unmatched. This CDR3 has 15 residues. The V gene's germline CDR1 is DFQATT and CDR2 SNEGSKA (reference sequence). CDR3 sequence: CSARRTSGGPDTQYF. DNA for the CDR3: TGCAGTGCTAGACGGACTAGCGGGGGGCCGGATACGCAGTATTTT.

This sequence joins TRBV14 and TRBJ1-4; possible D gene TRBD1, 5 bases. Trimming cost V 4 bases and J 4 bases, with 13 bases left between them. This CDR3 is 15 amino acids long. CDR1 is SGHDN, CDR2 FVKESK, per germline. DNA of the CDR3: TGTGCCAGCAGCCGGTACGGGACGGGTAATGAAAAACTGTTTTTT. This codes for CASSRYGTGNEKLFF. Full variable domain (rest looked up from reference TRBV14 and TRBJ1-4): EAGVTQFPSHSVIEKGQTVTLRCDPISGHDNLYWYRRVMGKEIKFLLHFVKESKQDESGMPNNRFLAERTGGTYSTLKVQPAELEDSGVYFCASSRYGTGNEKLFFGSGTQLSVL.

At least ten counts were recorded for this clonotype. The chain employs TRBV29-1 and TRBJ2-7, with 8 bases matching TRBD1. The CDR3 sequence is 14 residues long. CDR1 and CDR2 from the germline V gene are SQVTM and ANQGSEA. V gave up 2 bases and J gave up 5 bases; unmatched junction bases: 8. CDR3 protein: CSVESVTGVNEQYF. CDR3 nucleotides: TGCAGCGTTGAATCTGTGACAGGGGTCAACGAGCAGTACTTC.

The chain recombines TRBV11-2 with TRBJ2-5; no clear D gene. Deletions cut 3 bases from V and 4 bases from J, with 12 bases between. Germline assignment: CDR1 SGHAT and CDR2 FQNNGV. The CDR3 has 14 residues. Here the CDR3 reads CASSLSLYLETQYF. The DNA of the CDR3 is TGTGCCAGCAGCTTGTCCCTCTATTTAGAGACCCAGTACTTC.

The CDR3 nucleotides read TGTGCCAGCAGTGAAGGGGGCCCCGGGACAAGTCACACTGAAGCTTTCTTT. Translated: CASSEGGPGTSHTEAFF. This rearrangement joins TRBV2 to TRBJ1-1, with D possibly matching TRBD1 (6 bases). The germline gives CDR1 SNHLY, CDR2 FYNNEI. This CDR3 is built from 17 residues. The ends were cut back, 1 base at V and 3 bases at J, with 18 bases in the middle.

This clonotype was picked up many times. This chain uses TRBV5-6 with TRBJ2-7, with D possibly TRBD2 on 6 matching bases. Germline V gene sequence: CDR1 SGHDT, CDR2 YYEEEE. V lost 3 bases to trimming and J lost 7 bases, with 11 bases between them. This CDR3 region has 12 residues. The CDR3 here is CASSWLGGEQYF. The CDR3 DNA sequence: TGTGCCAGCAGCTGGCTTGGGGGGGAGCAGTACTTC.

This clonotype has a handful of counts. The V and J genes are TRBV4-2 and TRBJ1-3; 7 bases fit TRBD1. After removal of 1 base from V and 8 bases from J, the junction contained 5 bases not matched to a gene. Germline loops: CDR1 LGHNA, CDR2 YNFKEQ. CDR3 length: 14 amino acids. The chain's CDR3 is CASSQGNRGHTIYF. In DNA, the CDR3 is TGTGCCAGCAGCCAAGGGAACAGGGGACACACCATATATTTT.

At least ten counts were recorded for this clonotype. This rearrangement joins TRBV4-1 to TRBJ2-1, with D uncertain. CDR3 length equals 16 residues. The germline gives CDR1 MGHRA, CDR2 YSYEKL. V was cut by 1 base and J by 0 bases, with 10 bases left in between. The CDR3, as DNA: TGCGCCAGCAGCCAAGGTAGCTGGGGCTCCTACAATGAGCAGTTCTTC. Translation gives CASSQGSWGSYNEQFF.

This chain links TRBV18 with TRBJ2-5; 7 bases are a match to TRBD1. Germline trimming cut 2 bases from V and 3 bases from J; bases unmatched to any gene: 3. This CDR3 is 14 amino acids long. From germline, CDR1 is KGHSH and CDR2 LQKENI. CDR3 nucleotides: TGTGCCAGCTCACCAAGAGGGGGCAAAGAGACCCAGTACTTC. Translation gives CASSPRGGKETQYF. Variable domain in full (rest from reference TRBV18 and TRBJ2-5): NAGVMQNPRHLVRRRGQEARLRCSPMKGHSHVYWYRQLPEEGLKFMVYLQKENIIDESGMPKERFSAEFPKEGPSILRIQQVVRGDSAAYFCASSPRGGKETQYFGPGTRLLVL.

This clonotype was detected only a few times. The gene calls are TRBV20-1 and TRBJ2-1, with D perhaps TRBD1 (6 bases). CDR3 length: 17 amino acids. Germline V gene lookup returns CDR1 DFQATT and CDR2 SNEGSKA (reference sequence). Trimming left V 4 bases short and J 3 bases short, with 22 bases between. The CDR3, as DNA: TGCAGTGCTACCCCCCCGCCCGGTGGGGGCCACTACAATGAGCAGTTCTTC. As protein: CSATPPPGGGHYNEQFF.

Comments on this clonotype: The junction departs from germline at one end; a sequencing error may be responsible. DNA for the CDR3: TGTGCCGGCAGCCCCTGGCAGGGGGCGGAGGAGCAGTACTTC. Translation: CAGSPWQGAEEQYF. The chain links TRBV7-8 to TRBJ2-7; 8 nucleotides line up with TRBD1. Germline CDR1 is SGHVS and CDR2 is FQNEAQ. The CDR3 runs to 14 residues.

The chain links TRBV11-2 to TRBJ2-3; no definite D call. Trimming left V 1 base short and J 3 bases short, with 5 bases between. The CDR3 loop spans 13 amino acids. Germline V gene lookup returns CDR1 SGHAT and CDR2 FQNNGV. CDR3 bases: TGTGCCAGCAGCTTAGCCCTGACAGATACGCAGTATTTT. It codes for CASSLALTDTQYF.

The chain recombines TRBV12-3 or TRBV12-4 with TRBJ2-1, with 7 positions matching TRBD1. There are 15 residues in the CDR3. J was trimmed by 5 bases and V by 4 bases; bases with no gene match: 8. As DNA, the CDR3 is TGTGCCAGCAGTTCAGTCCGGGACAGCAACAATGAGCAGTTCTTC. Protein sequence: CASSSVRDSNNEQFF.

This chain uses TRBV9 with TRBJ2-3; TRBD1 might be the D (5 bases). The CDR3 is 14 amino acids. V lost 0 bases and J lost 5, with 10 bases in between. From germline, CDR1 is SGDLS and CDR2 YYNGEE. In DNA form, the CDR3 reads TGTGCCAGCAGCGTAGTCCGGCAGGGAGATACGCAGTATTTT. Amino acid sequence: CASSVVRQGDTQYF.

This rearrangement joins TRBV15 to TRBJ2-1; the match to TRBD1 covers 9 bases. Germline trimming cut 4 bases from V and 8 bases from J; bases unmatched to any gene: 6. CDR3 length: 14 residues. CDR1 LNHNV and CDR2 YYDKDF come from the germline V gene (reference sequence). The CDR3 protein is CATSKDRGIDEQFF. The CDR3 DNA sequence: TGTGCCACCAGCAAGGACAGGGGTATCGATGAGCAGTTCTTC. Combining the CDR3 with reference TRBV15 and TRBJ2-1 gives the whole variable domain DAMVIQNPRYQVTQFGKPVTLSCSQTLNHNVMYWYQQKSSQAPKLLFHYYDKDFNNEADTPDNFQSRRPNTSFCFLDIRSPGLGDTAMYLCATSKDRGIDEQFFGPGTRLTVL.